The 12 T cell receptor beta chains below come from one sample, sequenced in a study of cytomegalovirus exposure and HLA in healthy donors. Repertoires were generated with immunoSEQ multiplex PCR, while TCRdb's copy carries only in-frame clones and drops some. The sample holds 100,000 to 150,000 clones; around 90% are singletons and the top ten take roughly 2%. The source material was PBMCs. The origin of the receptors is a woman aged 18-30 years in good health and CMV-seronegative.

This clone was seen only a few times. The chain recombines TRBV5-1 with TRBJ1-4, with 7 bases lining up with TRBD1. The J segment lost 7 bases and the V segment lost 0 bases, leaving 6 bases of the junction unmatched. Germline lookup yields CDR1 SGHRS and CDR2 YFSETQ. The CDR3 has 15 residues. This CDR3 is CASSLGTGPGEKLFF. The CDR3 bases are TGCGCCAGCAGCTTGGGGACAGGTCCAGGTGAAAAACTGTTTTTT.

Only one count was recorded for this clone. The gene calls are TRBV7-9 and TRBJ1-1; a possible D gene is TRBD1 (5 bases). From germline, CDR1 is SEHNR and CDR2 FQNEAQ (reference sequence). V was clipped by 7 bases and J by 5 bases, with 17 bases between them. The CDR3 loop spans 14 amino acids. CDR3 sequence (DNA): TGTGCCAGCATTAGGACATCCCTCGGGACTGAAGCTTTCTTT. Translated: CASIRTSLGTEAFF.

V and J are TRBV6-1 and TRBJ2-1; 10 bases agree with TRBD2. The V gene end was trimmed by 3 bases and the J gene end by 7 bases; junction bases not matched to a gene: 6. The CDR3 contains 15 residues. Germline CDR1 is MNHNS and CDR2 is SASEGT. As DNA, the CDR3 is TGTGCCAGCAGTGATAATCTAGCGGGAGAGAATGAGCAGTTCTTC. It translates to CASSDNLAGENEQFF.

The rearrangement uses TRBV15 and TRBJ2-5; 7 nucleotides line up with TRBD2. The V and J ends lost 0 bases and 6 bases, in that order; junction bases with no gene match: 10. The V gene's germline CDR1 is LNHNV and CDR2 YYDKDF (reference sequence). The CDR3 consists of 16 residues. The CDR3: CATSREVGGPFKTQYF. Written as DNA, the CDR3 is TGTGCCACCAGCAGAGAGGTGGGAGGGCCTTTTAAGACCCAGTACTTC.

The chain carries TRBV2 and TRBJ2-3; tentative D call: TRBD1 (7 bases). This CDR3 is built from 14 residues. V was shortened by 11 bases and J by 4 bases, with 19 bases between the two germline ends. Germline CDR1 and CDR2: SNHLY and FYNNEI. DNA for the CDR3: TGTGCCGGAGGGGGCGAGGAAGCGGCAGATACGCAGTATTTT. It translates to CAGGGEEAADTQYF.

The rearrangement joins TRBV7-6 to TRBJ2-7; possibly TRBD1 for D (5 bases). The length of the CDR3 is 14 residues. Germline values: CDR1 SGHVS, CDR2 FNYEAQ. The V end lost 3 bases, the J end lost 5 bases, and 14 bases lay between the germline ends. DNA of the CDR3: TGTGCCAGCAGCTTTGGGGCAGAAGCCCACGAGCAGTACTTC. This gives the protein CASSFGAEAHEQYF. The complete variable domain, with remaining parts taken from reference TRBV7-6 and TRBJ2-7, reads GAGVSQSPRYKVTKRGQDVALRCDPISGHVSLYWYRQALGQGPEFLTYFNYEAQQDKSGLPNDRFSAERPEGSISTLTIQRTEQRDSAMYRCASSFGAEAHEQYFGPGTRLTVT.

DNA for the CDR3: TGTGCCTGGATGCAGGCGAACAAAAACATTCAGTACTTC. Translating it yields CAWMQANKNIQYF. The chain carries TRBV30 and TRBJ2-4; D not certain. The CDR3 runs 13 residues. The germline gives CDR1 GTSNPN, CDR2 SVGIG (reference sequence). Between the trimmed V and J ends, which lost 4 bases and 3 bases, there was a span of 10 bases.

This chain links TRBV29-1 with TRBJ2-7, with D possibly being TRBD1 (5 bases). The germline V and J ends were trimmed by 0 bases and 5 bases, with 11 bases remaining between them. CDR1 and CDR2 from the germline V gene are SQVTM and ANQGSEA. The length of the CDR3 is 13 residues. The CDR3 DNA follows: TGCAGCGTTGAAGATCAAGGCAGGGACGAGCAGTACTTC. Amino acid sequence: CSVEDQGRDEQYF.

The chain couples TRBV7-2 to TRBJ2-3, with TRBD2 identical over 11 bases. The V gene's germline CDR1 is SGHTA and CDR2 FQGNSA. The CDR3 runs to 19 residues. The trim removed 1 base at V and 6 bases at J, leaving 15 bases unmatched. CDR3 loop: CASSLERLAGGPFADTQYF. The DNA for the CDR3 is TGTGCCAGCAGCTTAGAGAGGTTAGCGGGAGGGCCTTTTGCGGATACGCAGTATTTT.

The V gene is TRBV6-6, the J gene TRBJ2-1, with TRBD2 matching over 8 bases. Germline trimming cut 4 bases from V and 3 bases from J; bases unmatched to any gene: 8. The CDR3 loop spans 16 amino acids. In germline, CDR1 is MNHNY, CDR2 SVGAGI (reference sequence). CDR3 sequence: CASSFKAGDYYNEQFF. CDR3 coding DNA: TGTGCCAGCAGTTTTAAAGCGGGGGACTACTACAATGAGCAGTTCTTC.

The chain links TRBV27 to TRBJ2-7, with TRBD2 identical over 7 bases. The J segment lost 4 bases and the V segment lost 1 base, leaving 1 base of the junction unmatched. The CDR3 has 13 amino acids. Germline lookup yields CDR1 MNHEY and CDR2 SMNVEV (reference sequence). The CDR3 DNA reads as TGTGCCAGCAGTTTATGGGGGGGGTACGAGCAGTACTTC. As protein: CASSLWGGYEQYF.

J is TRBJ2-7 and V is TRBV11-2; 11 bases fit TRBD2. The CDR3 is 15 residues long. The germline gives CDR1 SGHAT, CDR2 FQNNGV. V lost 2 bases to trimming and J lost 4 bases; unmatched junction nucleotides: 4. CDR3 in amino acids: CASSLTSGSRYEQYF. The DNA of the CDR3 is TGTGCCAGCAGCTTAACTAGCGGGAGTCGATACGAGCAGTACTTC.